Listed below are T cell receptor beta chains from one sample, sequenced in a study of T cell responses to AZD1222 COVID-19 vaccine. Method: immunoSEQ multiplex PCR; TCRdb's copy keeps in-frame clones and lacks some. The sample records roughly 150,000 clones, 90% being singletons. Sequencing used peripheral blood, obtained on day 0 of AZD1222 vaccination. Source of these receptors: an adult in good health. CDR3s leave out the opening cysteine and the closing phenylalanine or tryptophan. Fields, in order: V gene, J gene, CDR3 protein.

v_gene: TRBV7-2; j_gene: TRBJ1-5; CDR3aa: ASSLDGRTNQPQH
v_gene: TRBV5-1; j_gene: TRBJ2-3; CDR3aa: ASSFIAGGPADTQY
v_gene: TRBV5-1; j_gene: TRBJ2-1; CDR3aa: ASSLLRGSYNEQF
v_gene: TRBV4-2; j_gene: TRBJ2-5; CDR3aa: ASSQVDSPQETQY
v_gene: TRBV5-1; j_gene: TRBJ2-2; CDR3aa: ASSLRGLAGPSGELF
v_gene: TRBV11-2; j_gene: TRBJ2-7; CDR3aa: ASSSGLMYEQY
v_gene: TRBV7-9; j_gene: TRBJ2-7; CDR3aa: ASSNPGQGESEQY
v_gene: TRBV7-2; j_gene: TRBJ2-7; CDR3aa: ASSLGGGYEQY
v_gene: TRBV19; j_gene: TRBJ1-2; CDR3aa: ASRQQGEGYGYT
v_gene: TRBV27; j_gene: TRBJ2-7; CDR3aa: ASSVRESYEQY
v_gene: TRBV7-2; j_gene: TRBJ1-1; CDR3aa: ASSLALVRHTLGTEAF
v_gene: TRBV29-1; j_gene: TRBJ2-3; CDR3aa: SVATGWGDTQY
v_gene: TRBV2; j_gene: TRBJ2-5; CDR3aa: ASSSLSETQY
v_gene: TRBV5-6; j_gene: TRBJ2-1; CDR3aa: ASSLGEPEQF
v_gene: TRBV29-1; j_gene: TRBJ2-1; CDR3aa: SVDSGIHNEQF
v_gene: TRBV12-3/TRBV12-4; j_gene: TRBJ2-7; CDR3aa: ASSFFNSYEQY
v_gene: TRBV19; j_gene: TRBJ1-5; CDR3aa: ASSIGTASNQPQH
v_gene: TRBV6-1; j_gene: TRBJ1-3; CDR3aa: ASSEGGTISGNTIY
v_gene: TRBV15; j_gene: TRBJ1-2; CDR3aa: ATSRPPRPPGPNQRDDGYT
v_gene: TRBV10-3; j_gene: TRBJ1-4; CDR3aa: AISSGGDEKLF
v_gene: TRBV7-2; j_gene: TRBJ2-2; CDR3aa: ASSLHGPNTGELF
v_gene: TRBV6-2/TRBV6-3; j_gene: TRBJ1-3; CDR3aa: ASSQAGTGGHRSGNTIY
v_gene: TRBV3-1/TRBV3-2; j_gene: TRBJ2-5; CDR3aa: ASSPFFLAEKQETQY
v_gene: TRBV2; j_gene: TRBJ2-1; CDR3aa: ASSEGVGSSYNEQF
v_gene: TRBV28; j_gene: TRBJ1-6; CDR3aa: ASITGGISPLH
v_gene: TRBV6-5; j_gene: TRBJ2-1; CDR3aa: ASMSPGLNYNEQF
v_gene: TRBV27; j_gene: TRBJ2-1; CDR3aa: ASSLTLAGAVFEGNEQF
v_gene: TRBV19; j_gene: TRBJ1-4; CDR3aa: ASSIFGKTNEKLF
v_gene: TRBV3-1/TRBV3-2; j_gene: TRBJ1-5; CDR3aa: ASSQRDSRWPQH
v_gene: TRBV5-1; j_gene: TRBJ1-1; CDR3aa: ASSQTGGRYTEAF
v_gene: TRBV19; j_gene: TRBJ1-5; CDR3aa: ASSPAGGGFNQPQH
v_gene: TRBV30; j_gene: TRBJ2-7; CDR3aa: ASSGLRDSYEQY
v_gene: TRBV7-9; j_gene: TRBJ2-3; CDR3aa: ASSPTSSSTDTQY
v_gene: TRBV5-6; j_gene: TRBJ1-2; CDR3aa: ASSLQTFRDRHYGYT
v_gene: TRBV28; j_gene: TRBJ1-4; CDR3aa: ASSSPGQGGEKLF
v_gene: TRBV7-6; j_gene: TRBJ2-5; CDR3aa: ASSPRQGALQETQY
v_gene: TRBV21-1; j_gene: TRBJ2-5; CDR3aa: ASSWAGETKFQETQY
v_gene: TRBV27; j_gene: TRBJ2-7; CDR3aa: ASSLKGRVGYVQY
v_gene: TRBV7-3; j_gene: TRBJ2-1; CDR3aa: ASSSGVGPYNEQF
v_gene: TRBV9; j_gene: TRBJ1-6; CDR3aa: ASSPRQGTSYNSPLH
v_gene: TRBV4-3; j_gene: TRBJ1-2; CDR3aa: ASSQDSGLGYT